This T cell receptor (beta chain) emerged from a study of spatial heterogeneity in lung cancer. Whole-study context: Mean representation of each unique TCR and UMI combination in the raw reads exceeded 8.5 occurrences. Study-wide findings and caveats: Intratumoral expanded alpha and beta TCR counts were found to track tumor mutation counts.

This clonotype was seen repeatedly, ten times or more. Its antigen is still unknown. Sample time point: sample taken at primary tumor resection. TCRdb itself ran the 5' RACE reads through MiXCR, one entry per CDR3 protein. The sample has around 100,000 distinct CDR3 sequences, roughly 4.5% seen once. The sample here was lung tumor tissue, taken at surgery. This sequence was found in a male donor with early-stage non-small cell lung cancer.

In DNA form, the CDR3 reads TGTGCCAGCAGCTCCAGACGAGGGGGCTACACCTTC. Translation gives CASSSRRGGYTF. V usage is TRBV13 and J usage is TRBJ1-2; D is unresolved. Germline V gives CDR1 PRHDT, CDR2 FYEKMQ (reference sequence). V dropped 4 bases and J dropped 8 bases, with 11 bases sitting between them. The CDR3 runs 12 residues.